One sample yielded the 32 T cell receptor beta chains listed below, sequenced in a study of T cell responses to AZD1222 COVID-19 vaccine. The data were produced by immunoSEQ multiplex PCR, yet TCRdb's version contains in-frame clones alone and is incomplete. The profile shows about 100,000 clones, around nine tenths of them singletons. This specimen was peripheral blood, taken on day 0 of AZD1222 vaccination. The source of these receptors is an adult in good health.

The genes are TRBV28 and TRBJ2-3; TRBD2 matches at 10 bases. Per the germline V gene, CDR1 is MDHEN and CDR2 is SYDVKM. V dropped 7 bases and J dropped 2; count of bases not matched to a gene: 15. The length of the CDR3 is 18 residues. The CDR3 sequence: CASTPSSGRGMLTDTQYF. CDR3 nucleotides: TGTGCCAGCACCCCGTCGAGCGGGAGGGGAATGCTCACAGATACGCAGTATTTT.

The rearrangement uses TRBV27 and TRBJ1-5; tentatively, D is TRBD1 (5 bases). Germline V gene lookup returns CDR1 MNHEY and CDR2 SMNVEV (reference sequence). The V end was cut by 5 bases, the J end by 4 bases, with 9 bases between. This CDR3 is 13 amino acids long. CDR3 sequence: CASSGGRNQPQHF. CDR3 DNA: TGTGCCAGCAGTGGGGGGAGGAATCAGCCCCAGCATTTT.

This chain uses TRBV6-4 with TRBJ2-7, with 9 bases fitting TRBD2. With 5 bases clipped from V and 2 bases from J, the junction kept 7 bases outside the gene matches. The CDR3 has 15 amino acids. Germline lookup yields CDR1 MRHNA and CDR2 SNTAGT. The CDR3 bases are TGTGCCAGCAGTTTAAAACTAGCGGGTACCTACGAGCAGTACTTC. Protein product: CASSLKLAGTYEQYF.

The gene calls are TRBV10-3 and TRBJ1-2; D call uncertain. CDR1 is ENHRY, CDR2 SYGVKD, per germline. The CDR3 contains 14 residues. The V gene lost 4 bases and the J gene lost 0 bases, with 9 bases spanning the gap. CDR3 loop: CAISVKETNYGYTF. The CDR3, as DNA: TGTGCCATCAGTGTAAAGGAGACTAACTATGGCTACACCTTC.

The J gene is TRBJ2-3, the V gene TRBV19, with 15 bases fitting TRBD2. V dropped 4 bases and J dropped 6; count of bases not matched to a gene: 5. In germline, CDR1 is LNHDA, CDR2 SQIVND (reference sequence). CDR3 size: 16 residues. This CDR3 reads CASSKGLAGGSDTQYF. CDR3 DNA sequence: TGTGCCAGTAGTAAAGGACTAGCGGGAGGGTCGGATACGCAGTATTTT.

The rearrangement links TRBV7-9 to TRBJ1-6; D is unresolved. Germline V gives CDR1 SEHNR, CDR2 FQNEAQ (reference sequence). The CDR3 has 13 residues. V was cut by 5 bases and J by 5 bases, with 7 bases left in between. As DNA, the CDR3 is TGTGCCAGCAGCCCATACGATAATTCACCCCTCCACTTT. Amino acids: CASSPYDNSPLHF.

The chain uses TRBV2 and TRBJ1-2; the D is unclear. Trimming pared 6 bases from V and 8 bases from J, leaving 7 bases between. Germline V gene sequence: CDR1 SNHLY, CDR2 FYNNEI. The CDR3 sequence is 10 residues long. The CDR3 protein is CASRREGYTF. The CDR3 coding sequence is TGTGCCAGCAGGAGGGAGGGCTACACCTTC. Based on the CDR3 plus reference TRBV2 and TRBJ1-2, the full variable domain is EPEVTQTPSHQVTQMGQEVILRCVPISNHLYFYWYRQILGQKVEFLVSFYNNEISEKSEIFDDQFSVERPDGSNFTLKIRSTKLEDSAMYFCASRREGYTFGSGTRLTVV.

This sequence joins TRBV4-1 and TRBJ2-7; TRBD2 aligns across 10 bases. CDR3 length: 15 amino acids. In germline, CDR1 is MGHRA, CDR2 YSYEKL. J lost 7 bases, V lost 4 bases, and 10 bases had no gene match. The CDR3 bases are TGCGCCAGCAGCCCTATAGCGGGAGGATCCCGGGAGCAGTACTTC. It encodes CASSPIAGGSREQYF.

This chain links TRBV27 with TRBJ2-3; tentatively, D is TRBD2 (6 bases). Trimming removed 2 bases at V and 0 bases at J, with 15 bases between. Germline CDR1 reads MNHEY; CDR2 reads SMNVEV (reference sequence). CDR3 size: 17 residues. For the CDR3, the DNA is TGTGCCAGCAGTTTAGCGGGACTCCACCATAGCACAGATACGCAGTATTTT. Translated, it gives CASSLAGLHHSTDTQYF.

The chain has TRBV7-3 and TRBJ2-7; 10 bases line up with TRBD2. Germline V gives CDR1 SGHTA, CDR2 FQGTGA. The CDR3 contains 15 residues. V gave up 4 bases and J gave up 0 bases; unmatched junction bases: 3. CDR3 loop: CASSSASGSSYEQYF. CDR3 DNA sequence: TGTGCCAGCAGCTCGGCTAGCGGGAGCTCCTACGAGCAGTACTTC.

The chain uses TRBV5-1 and TRBJ1-5; D remains unclear. With 0 bases removed from V and 3 bases from J, the gap between germline ends came to 10 bases. Germline V gives CDR1 SGHRS, CDR2 YFSETQ. The CDR3 is 15 residues long. The CDR3 spells CASSLGSSYNQPQHF. Here the CDR3 DNA reads TGCGCCAGCAGCTTGGGCAGTAGTTACAATCAGCCCCAGCATTTT.

In nucleotides, the CDR3 is TGCGCCAGCAGCCCGGGGAGGGTGAGCAGCTCGAACACCGGGGAGCTGTTTTTT. Encoded protein: CASSPGRVSSSNTGELFF. The chain recombines TRBV5-1 with TRBJ2-2; 7 bases map to TRBD2. Germline assignment: CDR1 SGHRS and CDR2 YFSETQ. V lost 4 bases and J lost 0; bases outside the gene matches: 12. The CDR3 covers 18 residues.

The chain joins TRBV4-1 to TRBJ2-4, with D possibly matching TRBD1 (6 bases). V lost 1 base to trimming and J lost 3 bases, with 22 bases between them. This CDR3 spans 19 amino acids. Germline-derived CDR1 and CDR2 are MGHRA and YSYEKL. The CDR3 spells CASSQGGPMELPLKNIQYF. DNA of the CDR3: TGCGCCAGCAGCCAAGGGGGGCCTATGGAGTTACCCCTCAAAAACATTCAGTACTTC.

CDR3 protein: CASSRGTKRGGTQFF. CDR3 coding DNA: TGTGCCAGCAGCAGAGGGACAAAACGAGGGGGAACCCAGTTCTTC. The chain joins TRBV6-5 to TRBJ2-1; D possibly corresponds to TRBD1 (6 bases). Germline V gene sequence: CDR1 MNHEY, CDR2 SVGAGI. CDR3 length equals 15 residues. The V gene lost 6 bases and the J gene lost 13 bases, with 25 bases spanning the gap.

This chain connects TRBV5-5 to TRBJ2-7; D call uncertain. CDR3 length equals 16 residues. Germline CDR1 and CDR2: SGHKS and YYEKEE (reference sequence). V lost 0 bases, J lost 4 bases, and 17 bases lay in between. CDR3 in DNA: TGTGCCAGCAGCTTGGTCGGCGGTTGGGCGAGTTACGAGCAGTACTTC. It specifies CASSLVGGWASYEQYF.

V gene TRBV6-5 combines with J gene TRBJ2-7, with D tentatively TRBD1 (6 bases). The CDR3 is 14 residues long. Trimming shortened V by 7 bases and J by 0 bases, and 13 bases separated the two germline ends. Germline CDR1 is MNHEY and CDR2 is SVGAGI. CDR3 protein: CASTGQSSSYEQYF. CDR3 in DNA: TGTGCCAGCACCGGACAGAGTAGCTCCTACGAGCAGTACTTC.

This chain links TRBV5-8 with TRBJ1-3; D remains ambiguous. V was shortened by 6 bases and J by 1 base, with 11 bases between the two germline ends. This CDR3 is built from 14 residues. Germline CDR1 and CDR2: SGHTS and YDEGEE. The CDR3 DNA sequence: TGTGCCAGCATACCCTTGGGATCTGGAAACACCATATATTTT. It translates to CASIPLGSGNTIYF.

The DNA of the CDR3 is TGTGCCACCAGCAGAGGGCGGGGTGAAAAACTGTTTTTT. Protein sequence: CATSRGRGEKLFF. The V call is TRBV15, the J call TRBJ1-4, with D unclear. The V end lost 1 base, the J end lost 7 bases, and 7 bases lay between the germline ends. The CDR3 sequence is 13 residues long. CDR1 and CDR2 (germline): LNHNV, YYDKDF (reference sequence). Combining the CDR3 with reference TRBV15 and TRBJ1-4 gives the whole variable domain DAMVIQNPRYQVTQFGKPVTLSCSQTLNHNVMYWYQQKSSQAPKLLFHYYDKDFNNEADTPDNFQSRRPNTSFCFLDIRSPGLGDTAMYLCATSRGRGEKLFFGSGTQLSVL.

The DNA for the CDR3 is TGTGCCAGCAGCTACGGTTCGGGACAGACCTACGAGCAGTACTTC. It translates to CASSYGSGQTYEQYF. The genes are TRBV7-2 and TRBJ2-7; 7 positions match TRBD1. Unmatched junction bases numbered 8, after V lost 4 bases and J lost 2 bases. The CDR3 runs 15 residues. In germline, CDR1 is SGHTA, CDR2 FQGNSA.

The chain carries TRBV5-1 and TRBJ2-1, with a possible D match to TRBD1 (6 bases). The CDR3 is 15 residues long. Germline lookup yields CDR1 SGHRS and CDR2 YFSETQ. Trimming removed 2 bases from V and 2 bases from J, with 11 bases in between. CDR3 sequence (DNA): TGCGCCAGCAGCTTAACCGGGACAACCTACAATGAGCAGTTCTTC. Translated, it gives CASSLTGTTYNEQFF.

CDR3 protein: CASSLTLNTEAFF. The CDR3 DNA reads as TGTGCCAGCAGTTTAACCCTGAACACTGAAGCTTTCTTT. The chain carries TRBV27 and TRBJ1-1; D not certain. The CDR3 loop spans 13 amino acids. CDR1 and CDR2 from the germline V gene are MNHEY and SMNVEV (reference sequence). V was clipped by 2 bases and J by 0 bases, with 4 bases between them.

J is TRBJ1-6 and V is TRBV19, with TRBD1 identical over 7 bases. This CDR3 comprises 15 residues. The V gene end was trimmed by 3 bases and the J gene end by 7 bases; junction bases not matched to a gene: 6. CDR1 is LNHDA and CDR2 is SQIVND in the germline V gene (reference sequence). The CDR3 region is CASSIRTGGNSPLHF. The DNA of the CDR3 is TGTGCCAGTAGTATCCGGACAGGAGGGAATTCACCCCTCCACTTT.

The chain couples TRBV3-1 (or the pseudogene TRBV3-2) to TRBJ1-4, with D maybe TRBD1 (6 bases). The CDR3 contains 16 residues. The V gene's germline CDR1 is LGHDT and CDR2 YNNKEL (reference sequence). V dropped 4 bases and J dropped 7 bases, with 19 bases sitting between them. CDR3 in DNA: TGTGCCAGCAGCCCCGGGGGGGCGGGCCAGGGTGAAAAACTGTTTTTT. Protein sequence: CASSPGGAGQGEKLFF.

This chain connects TRBV30 to TRBJ1-4; 7 bases align to TRBD1. The CDR3 sequence is 12 residues long. The junction had 4 bases not matched to a gene; V was cut back by 5 bases and J by 7 bases. Germline CDR1 GTSNPN, CDR2 SVGIG (reference sequence). CDR3 region: CAWARQGEKLFF. The CDR3 DNA is TGTGCCTGGGCCCGACAGGGTGAAAAACTGTTTTTT.

The V call is TRBV11-1, the J call TRBJ1-2; D not certain. V was pared by 4 bases and J by 4 bases, with 16 bases between. The CDR3 is 15 amino acids. Looked up from germline, CDR1 is SGHAT and CDR2 is FQDESV (reference sequence). The CDR3 DNA follows: TGTGCCAGCAGCTCCGGACTCCCCAGTGGCTATGGCTACACCTTC. Protein sequence: CASSSGLPSGYGYTF. Supplemented by reference TRBV11-1 and TRBJ1-2, the full variable domain reads EAEVAQSPRYKITEKSQAVAFWCDPISGHATLYWYRQILGQGPELLVQFQDESVVDDSQLPKDRFSAERLKGVDSTLKIQPAELGDSAMYLCASSSGLPSGYGYTFGSGTRLTVV.

The CDR3 DNA is TGCGCCAGCAGCACCGGACCTGCCGCCGAGCAGTACTTC. It specifies CASSTGPAAEQYF. The chain employs TRBV5-1 and TRBJ2-7; no definite D call. Deletions cut 4 bases from V and 6 bases from J, with 14 bases between. The length of the CDR3 is 13 residues. CDR1 SGHRS and CDR2 YFSETQ come from the germline V gene.

The chain links TRBV27 to TRBJ1-4; D possibly corresponds to TRBD1 (5 bases). Germline assignment: CDR1 MNHEY and CDR2 SMNVEV (reference sequence). This CDR3 is 15 amino acids long. V lost 5 bases and J lost 0, with 10 bases in between. CDR3 residues: CASSLRGSTNEKLFF. The CDR3 nucleotides are TGTGCCAGCAGTCTTAGGGGCTCAACTAATGAAAAACTGTTTTTT.

This sequence joins TRBV27 and TRBJ1-1; D gene uncertain. Trimming left V 5 bases short and J 2 bases short, with 12 bases between. CDR3 size: 14 residues. Germline loops: CDR1 MNHEY, CDR2 SMNVEV (reference sequence). The CDR3 nucleotides read TGTGCCAGCAGTCTCTCCGGTTTCAACACTGAAGCTTTCTTT. Protein sequence: CASSLSGFNTEAFF.

The CDR3 nucleotides read TGTGCCAGCAGTTACTCAGGGGTTAATGAAAAACTGTTTTTT. This codes for CASSYSGVNEKLFF. This chain uses TRBV6-5 with TRBJ1-4, with D possibly TRBD1 on 5 matching bases. The V end lost 0 bases, the J end lost 4 bases, and 6 bases lay between the germline ends. The CDR3 covers 14 residues. CDR1 is MNHEY, CDR2 SVGAGI, per germline.

This chain joins TRBV11-2 and TRBJ1-2; 9 bases agree with TRBD1. This CDR3 is 12 amino acids long. CDR1 SGHAT and CDR2 FQNNGV come from the germline V gene. J lost 8 bases, V lost 5 bases, and 3 bases had no gene match. CDR3 in amino acids: CASSRTGEGYTF. CDR3 nucleotide sequence: TGTGCCAGCAGCCGGACAGGGGAAGGCTACACCTTC. Variable domain in full (rest from reference TRBV11-2 and TRBJ1-2): EAGVAQSPRYKIIEKRQSVAFWCNPISGHATLYWYQQILGQGPKLLIQFQNNGVVDDSQLPKDRFSAERLKGVDSTLKIQPAKLEDSAVYLCASSRTGEGYTFGSGTRLTVV.

This chain connects TRBV9 to TRBJ2-3, with D possibly TRBD2 on 6 matching bases. V was cut by 3 bases and J by 5 bases, with 16 bases left in between. Germline CDR1 and CDR2: SGDLS and YYNGEE. The CDR3 loop spans 15 amino acids. The CDR3: CASSATGEVVDTQYF. In DNA, the CDR3 is TGTGCCAGCAGCGCCACGGGAGAGGTTGTAGATACGCAGTATTTT.

The rearrangement links TRBV14 to TRBJ2-5; D may be TRBD2 (6 bases). V lost 3 bases to trimming and J lost 14 bases, with 22 bases between them. The CDR3 runs to 14 residues. The germline V gene has CDR1 SGHDN and CDR2 FVKESK. The CDR3 region is CASSQGAVSGTYYF. The CDR3 nucleotides are TGTGCCAGCAGCCAGGGCGCAGTATCCGGGACTTACTACTTC.